This TCR beta chain was profiled in a study of shared clonotypes between healthy human individuals. For the study at large: There were three CD4 naive, three CD4 memory, two CD8 naive and one CD8 memory plates per donor.

About this clone itself: Other DNA sequences in the sample encode the same CDR3.

Germline-derived CDR1 and CDR2 are SEHNR and FQNEAQ (reference sequence). V lost 8 bases, J lost 1 base, and 11 bases lay in between. The CDR3 is 13 residues long. The table came from immunoSEQ multiplex PCR; TCRdb's copy has only in-frame clones and leaves some out. The table shows millions of clones, with less than 95% occurring only once. Positively selected for CCR7, the CD45RO-negative cells used as naive CD8 cells excluded terminally differentiated effector memory CD45RA+ cells. Among the donors, all were Caucasian adults who lived in Nashville, Tennessee. The chain recombines TRBV7-9 with TRBJ2-5; D possibly corresponds to TRBD2 (5 bases). This sequence originates from a man aged 18-30 years in good health. Material: naive CD8+ T cells sorted from blood. The CDR3 here is CASSPGIQETQYF. For the CDR3, the DNA is TGTGCCAGCTCCCCGGGGATCCAAGAGACCCAGTACTTC.